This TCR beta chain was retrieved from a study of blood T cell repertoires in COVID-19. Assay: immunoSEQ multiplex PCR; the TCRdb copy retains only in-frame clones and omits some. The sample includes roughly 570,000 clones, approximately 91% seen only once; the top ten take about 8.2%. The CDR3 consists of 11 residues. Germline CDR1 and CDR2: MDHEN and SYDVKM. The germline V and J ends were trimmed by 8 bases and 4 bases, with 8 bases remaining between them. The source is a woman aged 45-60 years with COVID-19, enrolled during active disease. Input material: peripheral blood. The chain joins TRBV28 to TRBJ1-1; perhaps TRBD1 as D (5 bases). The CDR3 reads CASGAGTEAFF. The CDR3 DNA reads TGTGCCAGCGGGGCAGGCACTGAAGCTTTCTTT.